This TCR beta chain was found in a study of shared clonotypes between healthy human individuals. The donors, all of them Caucasian adults, lived in Nashville, Tennessee. Partitioning of CD4+ cells yielded a CD45RA+ naive subset and a CD45RA-negative memory subset. CDR1 and CDR2 from the germline V gene are MDHEN and SYDVKM. The CDR3 consists of 15 residues. V was shortened by 3 bases and J by 4 bases, with 15 bases between the two germline ends. Sequencing used immunoSEQ multiplex PCR; TCRdb keeps in-frame clones, though not all of them. In the table there are roughly 640,000 clones, more than 95% of which are singletons. Study-wide findings and caveats: In having few donors, the study represented limited genetic and exposure-history diversity.

A remark on this clone: The antigen remains unidentified. This specimen includes other DNA sequences encoding the same CDR3.

This TCR was sampled from a woman aged 25 to 39 in good health. Sequenced input: naive CD4+ T cells sorted from blood. Subset reported: CD45RA+ positively selected. The chain recombines TRBV28 with TRBJ1-1; D is perhaps TRBD1 (5 bases). CDR3 coding DNA: TGTGCCAGCAGTTTCCCAGGGTCGGGGGGCACTGAAGCTTTCTTT. This translates into CASSFPGSGGTEAFF.